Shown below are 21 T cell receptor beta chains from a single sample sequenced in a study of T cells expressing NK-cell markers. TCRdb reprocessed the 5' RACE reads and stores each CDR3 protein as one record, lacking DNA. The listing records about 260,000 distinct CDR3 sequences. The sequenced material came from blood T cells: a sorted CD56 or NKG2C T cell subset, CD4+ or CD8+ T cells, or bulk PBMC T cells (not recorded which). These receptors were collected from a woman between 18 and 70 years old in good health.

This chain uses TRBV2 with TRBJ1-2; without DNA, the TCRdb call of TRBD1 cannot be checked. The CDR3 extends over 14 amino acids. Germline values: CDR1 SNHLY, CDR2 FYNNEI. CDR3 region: CASSNTGIGDGYTF.

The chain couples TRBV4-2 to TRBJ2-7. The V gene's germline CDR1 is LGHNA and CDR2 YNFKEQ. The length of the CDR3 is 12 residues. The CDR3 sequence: CASSQVAYEQYF.

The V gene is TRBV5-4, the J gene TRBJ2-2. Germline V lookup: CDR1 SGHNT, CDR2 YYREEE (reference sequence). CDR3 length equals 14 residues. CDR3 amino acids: CASSLIMNTGELFF.

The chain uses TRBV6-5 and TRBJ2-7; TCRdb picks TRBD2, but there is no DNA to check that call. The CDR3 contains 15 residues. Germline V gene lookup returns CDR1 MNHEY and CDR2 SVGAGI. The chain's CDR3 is CASSYFGTSAYEQYF.

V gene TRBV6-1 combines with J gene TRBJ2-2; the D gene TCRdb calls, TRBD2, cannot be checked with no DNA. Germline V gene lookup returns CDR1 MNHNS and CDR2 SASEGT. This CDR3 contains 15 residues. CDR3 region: CASTRLEGHTGELFF.

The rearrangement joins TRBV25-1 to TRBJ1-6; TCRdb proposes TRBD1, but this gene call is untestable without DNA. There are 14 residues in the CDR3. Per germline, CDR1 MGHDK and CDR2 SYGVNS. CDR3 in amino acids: CASSSQGDNSPLHF.

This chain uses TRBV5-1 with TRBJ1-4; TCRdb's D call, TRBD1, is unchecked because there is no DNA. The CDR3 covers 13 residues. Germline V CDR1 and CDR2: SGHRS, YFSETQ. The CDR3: CASSLGTGGKLFF. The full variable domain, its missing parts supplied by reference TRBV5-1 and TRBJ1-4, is KAGVTQTPRYLIKTRGQQVTLSCSPISGHRSVSWYQQTPGQGLQFLFEYFSETQRNKGNFPGRFSGRQFSNSRSEMNVSTLELGDSALYLCASSLGTGGKLFFGSGTQLSVL.

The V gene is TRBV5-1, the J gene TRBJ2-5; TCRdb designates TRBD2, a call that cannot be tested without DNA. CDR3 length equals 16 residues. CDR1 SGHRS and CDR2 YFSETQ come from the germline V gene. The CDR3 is CASSLAAGTTKETQYF.

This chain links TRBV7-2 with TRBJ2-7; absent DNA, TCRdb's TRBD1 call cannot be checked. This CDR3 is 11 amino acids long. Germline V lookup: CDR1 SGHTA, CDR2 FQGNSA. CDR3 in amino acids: CASSQDRVPYF.

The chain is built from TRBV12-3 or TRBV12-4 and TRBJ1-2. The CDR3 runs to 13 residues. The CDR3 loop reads CASRLRATGGYTF.

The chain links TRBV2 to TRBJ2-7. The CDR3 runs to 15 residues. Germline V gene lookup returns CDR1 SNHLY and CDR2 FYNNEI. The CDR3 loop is CASSEALVGPYEQYF.

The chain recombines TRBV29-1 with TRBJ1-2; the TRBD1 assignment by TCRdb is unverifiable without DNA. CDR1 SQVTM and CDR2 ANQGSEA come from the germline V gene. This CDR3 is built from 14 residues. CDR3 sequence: CSVVQAGENYGYTF. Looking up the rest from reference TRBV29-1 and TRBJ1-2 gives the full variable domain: SAVISQKPSRDICQRGTSLTIQCQVDSQVTMMFWYRQQPGQSLTLIATANQGSEATYESGFVIDKFPISRPNLTFSTLTVSNMSPEDSSIYLCSVVQAGENYGYTFGSGTRLTVV.

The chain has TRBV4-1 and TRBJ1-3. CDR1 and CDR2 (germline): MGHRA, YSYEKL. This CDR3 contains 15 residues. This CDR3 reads CASSQDRGLGNTIYF.

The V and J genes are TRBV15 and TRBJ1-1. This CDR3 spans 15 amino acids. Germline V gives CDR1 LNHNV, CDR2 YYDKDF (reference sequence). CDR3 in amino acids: CATSREVAVNTEAFF.

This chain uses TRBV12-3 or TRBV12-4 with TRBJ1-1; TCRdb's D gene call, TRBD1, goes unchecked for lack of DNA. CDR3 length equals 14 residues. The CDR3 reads CASSLWGIDTEAFF.

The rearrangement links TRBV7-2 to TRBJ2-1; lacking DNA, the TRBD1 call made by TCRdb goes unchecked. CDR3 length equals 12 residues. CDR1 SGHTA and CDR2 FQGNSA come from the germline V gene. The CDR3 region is CASSQYGGEQFF.

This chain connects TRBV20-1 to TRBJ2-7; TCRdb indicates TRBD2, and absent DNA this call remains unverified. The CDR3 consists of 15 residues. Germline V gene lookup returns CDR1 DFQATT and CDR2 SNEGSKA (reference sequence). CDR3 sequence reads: CSAPETSGGPYEQYF.

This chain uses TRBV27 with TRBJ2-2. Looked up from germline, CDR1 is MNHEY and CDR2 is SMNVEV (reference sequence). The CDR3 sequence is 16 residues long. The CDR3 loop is CASSRRRAANTGELFF.

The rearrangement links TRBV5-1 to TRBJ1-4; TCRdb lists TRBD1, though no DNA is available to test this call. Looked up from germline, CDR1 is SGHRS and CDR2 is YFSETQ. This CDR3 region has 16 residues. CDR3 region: CASSLGFKDRNEKLFF.

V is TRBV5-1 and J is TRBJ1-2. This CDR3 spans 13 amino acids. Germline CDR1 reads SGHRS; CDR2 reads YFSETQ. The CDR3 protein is CASSPDSEYGYTF. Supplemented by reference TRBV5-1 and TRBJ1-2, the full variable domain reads KAGVTQTPRYLIKTRGQQVTLSCSPISGHRSVSWYQQTPGQGLQFLFEYFSETQRNKGNFPGRFSGRQFSNSRSEMNVSTLELGDSALYLCASSPDSEYGYTFGSGTRLTVV.

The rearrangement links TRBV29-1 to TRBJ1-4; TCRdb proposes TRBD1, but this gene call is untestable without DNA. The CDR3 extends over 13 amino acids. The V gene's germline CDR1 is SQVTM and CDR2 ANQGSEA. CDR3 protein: CSAGGQANEKLFF.